Listed here are 3 T cell receptor beta chains from one sample, sequenced in a study of blood T cells in healthy people across ages. A sample-barcoded 5' primer and a J-beta primer mix were used in a second PCR of roughly 6 to 11 cycles. MiXCR, run by TCRdb on the 5' RACE reads, gives a single entry per CDR3 protein. The table records over 600,000 distinct CDR3 sequences, around 45% of them present only once. Specimen: blood. These receptors all stem from an elderly man in good health.

The J gene is TRBJ2-7, the V gene TRBV28, with 9 bases lining up with TRBD1. The CDR3 length is 13 residues. Germline V lookup: CDR1 MDHEN, CDR2 SYDVKM. The V and J ends lost 10 bases and 4 bases, in that order; junction bases with no gene match: 8. The CDR3 DNA sequence: TGTGCCACTGAAGGGACAGGGAGGTACGAGCAGTACTTC. Its protein product is CATEGTGRYEQYF. Combining the CDR3 with reference TRBV28 and TRBJ2-7 gives the whole variable domain DVKVTQSSRYLVKRTGEKVFLECVQDMDHENMFWYRQDPGLGLRLIYFSYDVKMKEKGDIPEGYSVSREKKERFSLILESASTNQTSMYLCATEGTGRYEQYFGPGTRLTVT.

V gene TRBV9 combines with J gene TRBJ2-1, with 12 bases fitting TRBD2. The CDR3 loop spans 16 amino acids. V shed 1 base and J 6 bases; nucleotides not matched to a gene: 5. Germline V lookup: CDR1 SGDLS, CDR2 YYNGEE. The CDR3 loop reads CASSVLAGGPGNEQFF. The CDR3 DNA follows: TGTGCCAGCAGCGTACTAGCGGGAGGGCCGGGCAATGAGCAGTTCTTC.

This chain links TRBV10-2 with TRBJ2-1; 13 bases match TRBD2. The germline V gene encodes CDR1 WSHSY and CDR2 SAAADI. There are 16 residues in the CDR3. The V and J ends lost 5 bases and 4 bases, in that order; junction bases with no gene match: 5. CDR3 bases: TGCGCCAGCAGTAAAGGGACTAGCGGGGTATACAATGAGCAGTTCTTC. Its translation: CASSKGTSGVYNEQFF.